The 13 T cell receptor beta chains in this list originate from one sample, sequenced in a study of technical replicates of blood from four donors. The assay was immunoSEQ multiplex PCR, and TCRdb's table has in-frame clones only and misses some. The repertoire holds 68,000 or so clones, with approximately 90% as singletons. The sample was T cells isolated from PBMCs. The source of these receptors is a human donor in good health.

The chain combines TRBV4-1 with TRBJ1-5, with unresolved D. This CDR3 is built from 11 residues. Germline V gene sequence: CDR1 MGHRA, CDR2 YSYEKL. With 1 base removed from V and 11 bases from J, the gap between germline ends came to 6 bases. This chain's CDR3 is CASSQVMSQHF. CDR3 in DNA: TGCGCCAGCAGCCAAGTTATGTCCCAGCATTTT.

This chain uses TRBV4-2 with TRBJ2-1; the match to TRBD2 covers 12 bases. This CDR3 contains 18 residues. Losses at the gene ends were 0 bases for V and 4 bases for J; bases not matched to a gene: 7. The germline CDR1 and CDR2 sequences are LGHNA and YNFKEQ. The CDR3 loop reads CASSQDPLAGGLYNEQFF. The CDR3 nucleotides read TGTGCCAGCAGCCAAGATCCACTAGCGGGAGGACTATACAATGAGCAGTTCTTC.

The rearrangement uses TRBV7-9 and TRBJ2-1, with D uncertain. CDR1 is SEHNR and CDR2 is FQNEAQ in the germline V gene (reference sequence). The ends were cut back, 1 base at V and 6 bases at J, with 4 bases in the middle. This CDR3 region has 12 residues. In DNA form, the CDR3 reads TGTGCCAGCAGCTTAGGAGCCAATGAGCAGTTCTTC. It is translated as CASSLGANEQFF.

CDR3 in DNA: TGTGCCAGCAGTTTAAAACTAGCGGGAGCCCAGGAGCAGTACTTC. It specifies CASSLKLAGAQEQYF. The gene calls are TRBV27 and TRBJ2-7, with 11 bases matching TRBD2. The germline CDR1 and CDR2 sequences are MNHEY and SMNVEV (reference sequence). The CDR3 runs to 15 residues. J was trimmed by 7 bases and V by 2 bases; bases with no gene match: 7.

The rearrangement joins TRBV30 to TRBJ1-1, with unresolved D. The germline V and J ends were trimmed by 0 bases and 4 bases, with 9 bases remaining between them. The CDR3 runs 13 residues. Germline CDR1 reads GTSNPN; CDR2 reads SVGIG (reference sequence). The CDR3 here is CAWSVSTATEAFF. CDR3 DNA sequence: TGTGCCTGGAGTGTATCAACAGCCACTGAAGCTTTCTTT.

The chain uses TRBV27 and TRBJ1-5, with D hard to call. The germline V gene has CDR1 MNHEY and CDR2 SMNVEV (reference sequence). Trimming removed 2 bases at V and 6 bases at J, with 11 bases between. CDR3 length: 14 amino acids. The CDR3: CASSLLHSGQPQHF. CDR3 coding DNA: TGTGCCAGCAGTTTACTTCATTCGGGTCAGCCCCAGCATTTT.

CDR3 nucleotides: TGTGCCAGCAGCAAAGCGGGGGAGGAGTACGAGCAGTACTTC. The encoded protein is CASSKAGEEYEQYF. V is TRBV21-1 and J is TRBJ2-7; TRBD2, the D gene given by the table, was not confirmed from the DNA. TRBV21-1 counts as a pseudogene. The CDR3 is made up of 14 amino acids.

The chain is built from TRBV11-2 and TRBJ2-5; D gene ambiguous. CDR3 length: 15 amino acids. Looked up from germline, CDR1 is SGHAT and CDR2 is FQNNGV. Between the trimmed V and J ends, which lost 1 base and 0 bases, there was a span of 9 bases. As DNA, the CDR3 is TGTGCCAGCAGCTTAGCCTCCCAGTACCAAGAGACCCAGTACTTC. Translating gives CASSLASQYQETQYF.

Comment on this clone: The same CDR3 also results from other DNA sequences found in this sample. The chain employs TRBV27 and TRBJ2-7; 7 nucleotides align to TRBD1. The CDR3 has 13 residues. Germline V lookup: CDR1 MNHEY, CDR2 SMNVEV (reference sequence). The V segment lost 3 bases and the J segment 4 bases; nucleotides outside the gene matches: 3. CDR3 amino acids: CASSFSGGYEQYF. CDR3 bases: TGTGCCAGCAGTTTCTCAGGGGGTTACGAGCAGTACTTC.

The chain carries TRBV29-1 and TRBJ2-1; 7 bases line up with TRBD2. The CDR3 has 13 amino acids. CDR1 and CDR2 (germline): SQVTM, ANQGSEA. The junction had 4 bases not matched to a gene; V was cut back by 4 bases and J by 4 bases. CDR3 loop: CSVGGSVYNEQFF. CDR3 DNA: TGCAGCGTTGGCGGGAGTGTGTACAATGAGCAGTTCTTC.

This chain links TRBV30 with TRBJ2-7; a weak D match, TRBD1 (6 bases). The CDR3 is made up of 17 amino acids. Germline V gene lookup returns CDR1 GTSNPN and CDR2 SVGIG (reference sequence). Trimming cost V 0 bases and J 3 bases, with 21 bases left between them. The CDR3 region has the DNA TGTGCCTGGAGTGTAATAGGTATCAGCGGACAGCTCTACGAGCAGTACTTC. This sequence encodes CAWSVIGISGQLYEQYF.

This chain connects TRBV19 to TRBJ2-7; possibly TRBD1 for D (6 bases). CDR3 length: 15 amino acids. Looked up from germline, CDR1 is LNHDA and CDR2 is SQIVND (reference sequence). The germline V and J ends were trimmed by 5 bases and 3 bases, with 17 bases remaining between them. The CDR3 is CASSLEDRPLYEQYF. In DNA form, the CDR3 reads TGTGCCAGTAGTCTGGAAGACAGGCCCCTCTACGAGCAGTACTTC.

This clone turned up a few times. CDR3 bases: TGTGCCTGGAGCCCTTCTAATGGGCTAGGGGGCAGTGAAAAACTGTTTTTT. It translates to CAWSPSNGLGGSEKLFF. The chain recombines TRBV30 with TRBJ1-4; 7 bases line up with TRBD1. The CDR3 has 17 amino acids. Germline V gene lookup returns CDR1 GTSNPN and CDR2 SVGIG (reference sequence). V was pared by 3 bases and J by 7 bases, with 17 bases of the junction left unmatched.